This is a list of T cell receptor beta chains from one sample in a study of technical replicates of blood from several donors. Libraries were prepared by immunoSEQ multiplex PCR; TCRdb keeps only in-frame clonotypes and omits some of them. The table has over 65,000 clones, around 97% seen once. Sequenced input: T cells isolated from PBMCs. These TCRs come from a human donor in good health. Each CDR3 is given with its conserved first and last residue. The order of the fields is clone size, D gene, V gene, J gene, CDR3 protein, CDR3 DNA. A D gene is named only where the DNA matches it firmly. Size tells how often a clone was seen (once, few, many) or the class of an expanded clone, and some rows leave it out.

>NA|NA|TRBV28|TRBJ2-2
CASRIENPTGRGAGELFF
TGTGCCAGCAGAATAGAGAACCCGACAGGCAGAGGAGCCGGGGAGCTGTTTTTT
>once|TRBD1|TRBV7-3|TRBJ1-6
CASSLTGTGGPGNSPLHF
TGTGCCAGCAGCCTAACCGGGACAGGGGGCCCGGGTAATTCACCCCTCCACTTT
>NA|NA|TRBV7-9|TRBJ2-3
CASTLPQDYTRGTDTQYF
TGTGCCAGCACCCTACCCCAGGACTATACAAGGGGTACAGATACGCAGTATTTT
>NA|NA|TRBV2|TRBJ1-4
CASRPDSSDEKLFF
TGTGCCAGCAGGCCGGACAGTTCGGATGAAAAACTGTTTTTT
>NA|NA|TRBV28|TRBJ2-7
CASSFTYEQYF
TGTGCCAGCAGTTTCACATACGAGCAGTACTTC
>NA|NA|TRBV7-9|TRBJ1-5
CASSPIQFNSNQPQHF
TGTGCCAGCAGCCCGATCCAGTTCAATAGCAATCAGCCCCAGCATTTT
>NA|NA|TRBV9|TRBJ2-5
CASSVDLTAYQETQYF
TGTGCCAGCAGCGTAGATCTGACAGCGTACCAAGAGACCCAGTACTTC
>NA|NA|TRBV7-8|TRBJ1-5
CASSLSGLPQHF
TGTGCCAGCAGCTTATCAGGTCTGCCCCAGCATTTT
>once|NA|TRBV28|TRBJ1-1
CASSEETAANTEAFF
TGTGCCAGCAGTGAGGAGACAGCCGCTAACACTGAAGCTTTCTTT
>NA|TRBD2|TRBV5-6|TRBJ2-1
CASSLASGGQTNEQFF
TGTGCCAGCAGCTTGGCTAGCGGGGGCCAAACGAATGAGCAGTTCTTC
>NA|TRBD1|TRBV6-5|TRBJ1-1
CASSYNRGTEAFF
TGTGCCAGCAGTTACAACAGGGGTACTGAAGCTTTCTTT
>once|TRBD1|TRBV30|TRBJ1-6
CAWSVQGKSPLHF
TGTGCCTGGAGTGTACAGGGGAAATCACCCCTCCACTTT
>NA|TRBD1|TRBV7-9|TRBJ1-2
CASSLKGQDPSAYGYTF
TGTGCCAGCAGCTTAAAGGGACAGGACCCTTCAGCCTATGGCTACACCTTC
>NA|TRBD1|TRBV5-4|TRBJ1-1
CASSRDRNTEAFF
TGTGCCAGCAGCCGGGACAGAAACACTGAAGCTTTCTTT
>NA|TRBD1|TRBV5-1|TRBJ1-1
CASSLDAGGTEAFF
TGCGCCAGCAGCTTGGATGCAGGGGGCACTGAAGCTTTCTTT
>NA|NA|TRBV10-3|TRBJ1-1
CAISDQGQNTEAFF
TGTGCCATCAGTGACCAGGGGCAGAACACTGAAGCTTTCTTT
>once|TRBD2|TRBV6-6|TRBJ2-2
CAGVLVRGGRAGELFF
TGTGCCGGAGTGCTGGTGCGGGGGGGCCGCGCCGGGGAGCTGTTTTTT
>NA|NA|TRBV19|TRBJ2-3
CASSSRVSLTTDTQYF
TGTGCCAGTAGTAGCCGGGTCTCCTTGACCACAGATACGCAGTATTTT
>NA|NA|TRBV5-1|TRBJ1-6
CASSPTTARAPLHF
TGCGCCAGCAGCCCTACGACAGCAAGGGCACCCCTCCACTTT
>NA|TRBD2|TRBV11-3|TRBJ2-1
CASSSGLAGVDEQFF
TGTGCCAGCAGCTCCGGGCTAGCGGGAGTCGATGAGCAGTTCTTC
>NA|TRBD1|TRBV27|TRBJ1-4
CASSRDRAGNEKLFF
TGTGCCAGCAGCCGGGACAGGGCGGGAAATGAAAAACTGTTTTTT
>NA|NA|TRBV4-1|TRBJ1-2
CASSPIGGFYGYTF
TGCGCCAGCAGCCCTATAGGGGGTTTCTATGGCTACACCTTC
>NA|TRBD1|TRBV7-9|TRBJ1-4
CASSPGGGGNEKLFF
TGTGCCAGCAGCCCGGGAGGGGGCGGGAATGAAAAACTGTTTTTT
>once|TRBD1|TRBV2|TRBJ2-7
CASSDFRDRVDEQYF
TGTGCCAGCAGTGATTTTAGGGACAGGGTAGACGAGCAGTACTTC
>NA|TRBD2|TRBV6-5|TRBJ2-5
CASSYSSGGKETQYF
TGTGCCAGCAGTTACTCGAGCGGGGGGAAAGAGACCCAGTACTTC
>NA|NA|TRBV18|TRBJ1-5
CASSRETNQPQHF
TGTGCCAGCTCACGGGAGACCAATCAGCCCCAGCATTTT
>NA|NA|TRBV5-1|TRBJ2-7
CASSLAATDLSYEQYF
TGCGCCAGCAGCTTGGCCGCGACTGACCTATCCTACGAGCAGTACTTC
>NA|TRBD1|TRBV5-4|TRBJ2-2
CASSRLTQGAVGELFF
TGTGCCAGCAGCAGGCTGACACAGGGGGCGGTCGGGGAGCTGTTTTTT
>NA|NA|TRBV7-8|TRBJ2-7
CASSLGLALSSYEQYF
TGTGCCAGCAGCTTAGGGCTCGCTCTCAGCTCCTACGAGCAGTACTTC
>NA|NA|TRBV11-3|TRBJ2-5
CASSLDLERETQYF
TGTGCCAGCAGCTTAGATTTAGAGAGGGAGACCCAGTACTTC
>NA|NA|TRBV6-5|TRBJ2-6
CASRPSVSGANVLTF
TGTGCCAGCAGGCCCAGTGTCTCTGGGGCCAACGTCCTGACTTTC